This note documents a single TCR beta chain sequence. The data were obtained in a study of blood T cell repertoires in COVID-19. About the study: Acute and convalescent COVID-19 samples came from the United States, Italy and Spain.

As originally analysed: Estimated nucleated cell counts came from reference gene primer amplification. Data came from immunoSEQ multiplex PCR; TCRdb stores just in-frame clones and leaves some out. V and J calls and clone size are those listed in that table; D and trimming were worked out from the DNA. The data contain 250,000 or so clones, around 83% of them singletons. The V gene's germline CDR1 is SNHLY and CDR2 FYNNEI. This CDR3 has 14 residues. Trimming took 6 bases from V and 2 from J; bases not matched to a gene: 2. Sequenced: PBMCs or T cells enriched from blood (not recorded which). The rearrangement links TRBV2 to TRBJ2-5; 11 nucleotides align to TRBD2. This receptor was obtained from a woman between 50 and 59 years old who had been exposed to COVID-19. The CDR3 DNA reads TGTGCCAGCAGACGGACTAGCGGGCAAGAGACCCAGTACTTC. Translated, it gives CASRRTSGQETQYF.